This T cell receptor beta chain came from a study of HIV-infected children after antiretroviral therapy interruption. Across the whole study: Samples from the continuous-treatment group were taken at weeks 0, 48 and 150.

Treatment described: PENTA 11 planned treatment interruption arm or continuous ART arm. At least 24 weeks of at least three-drug ART, in children 2 to 15 years. Naive CD4+ CD45RA+ CD45RO- T cells were FACS-sorted from thawed PBMCs. This clonotype came up many times. The antigen is undetermined. A 3' RACE protocol on RNA, with unique molecular identifiers, produced the TCR library. One entry per CDR3 protein results from TCRdb running MiXCR on the 3' RACE reads. The data contain 35,000 to 50,000 distinct CDR3 sequences, about 6% of them singletons. Study conclusions and caveats: The CD45RA+ naive sort may contain some EMRA or stem memory cells.

Specimen: CD45RA+ CD4+ T cells from PBMCs, pooled from several time points, collected from a donor given antiretroviral therapy, either interrupted or continuous. Subset here: naive CD4+ CD45RA+ CD45RO- T cells. The receptor was isolated from a pool of human donors with HIV.

The CDR3 sequence is CASSLFLAGGGGIREQFF. The DNA for the CDR3 is TGCGCCAGCAGCTTGTTTCTAGCGGGAGGAGGGGGGATCCGTGAGCAGTTCTTC. The rearrangement uses TRBV5-1 and TRBJ2-1, with TRBD2 matching 11 bases. Germline CDR1 is SGHRS and CDR2 is YFSETQ. V lost 1 base to trimming and J lost 9 bases; unmatched junction nucleotides: 15. The CDR3 totals 18 residues.